Shown below are 31 T cell receptor beta chains from a single sample sequenced in a study of OX40 agonist ivuxolimab in advanced cancers. Profiling relied on immunoSEQ multiplex PCR, and the TCRdb table lists in-frame clones only, not all of them. This table holds about 24,000 clones, roughly 80% found once. Source: CD4+ or CD8+ T cells sorted from blood, taken in a trial of the OX40 agonist ivuxolimab. Receptors originate from an adult with an advanced solid tumor such as melanoma, head and neck, liver or kidney cancer.

The V gene is TRBV18, the J gene TRBJ1-2; 8 bases match TRBD1. V shed 3 bases, J shed 1 base, and the junction held 1 base outside the gene matches. The CDR3 extends over 14 amino acids. From germline, CDR1 is KGHSH and CDR2 LQKENI. Here the CDR3 DNA reads TGTGCCAGCTCACCGGGACAGGATAACTATGGCTACACCTTC. Encoded protein: CASSPGQDNYGYTF. The complete variable domain, with remaining parts taken from reference TRBV18 and TRBJ1-2, reads NAGVMQNPRHLVRRRGQEARLRCSPMKGHSHVYWYRQLPEEGLKFMVYLQKENIIDESGMPKERFSAEFPKEGPSILRIQQVVRGDSAAYFCASSPGQDNYGYTFGSGTRLTVV.

This chain links TRBV14 with TRBJ1-1; D not resolved. This CDR3 region has 14 residues. Germline assignment: CDR1 SGHDN and CDR2 FVKESK. Trimming pared 0 bases from V and 3 bases from J, leaving 8 bases between. Here the CDR3 DNA reads TGTGCCAGCAGCCAAGATGGTTACTACACTGAAGCTTTCTTT. Its protein is CASSQDGYYTEAFF.

This chain connects TRBV6-5 to TRBJ2-7; no definite D call. Trimming stripped 0 bases from V and 4 bases from J, with 10 bases between. This CDR3 spans 14 amino acids. The germline V gene has CDR1 MNHEY and CDR2 SVGAGI. The CDR3 region has the DNA TGTGCCAGCAGTTACTCTCCTGGCACATACGAGCAGTACTTC. It yields the protein CASSYSPGTYEQYF.

This clone has only a few counts. The rearrangement joins TRBV4-1 to TRBJ2-5; no definite D call. The CDR3 extends over 14 amino acids. The V gene's germline CDR1 is MGHRA and CDR2 YSYEKL. The V and J ends lost 1 base and 7 bases respectively, with 13 bases between them. For the CDR3, the DNA is TGCGCCAGCAGCCAAGTAGTCGGGTTAGGGACCCAGTACTTC. This codes for CASSQVVGLGTQYF.

The chain couples TRBV27 to TRBJ2-3; 8 positions agree with TRBD1. From germline, CDR1 is MNHEY and CDR2 SMNVEV (reference sequence). CDR3 length: 14 residues. The junction had 0 bases not matched to a gene; V was cut back by 3 bases and J by 1 base. In nucleotides, the CDR3 is TGTGCCAGCAGTTTGGGACAGGGCACAGATACGCAGTATTTT. It encodes CASSLGQGTDTQYF.

The chain couples TRBV29-1 to TRBJ2-3, with a possible D match to TRBD2 (6 bases). Between the trimmed V and J ends, which lost 4 bases and 5 bases, there was a span of 16 bases. Germline V CDR1 and CDR2: SQVTM, ANQGSEA. The CDR3 sequence is 14 residues long. The CDR3 spells CSVVWGDFVDTQYF. CDR3 coding DNA: TGCAGCGTTGTGTGGGGGGACTTCGTAGATACGCAGTATTTT.

This clone was observed a few times. The J gene is TRBJ1-2, the V gene TRBV5-6; TRBD1 is a possible D gene (5 bases). The CDR3 spans 15 residues. V lost 0 bases, J lost 0 bases, and 9 bases lay in between. Germline V gene data show CDR1 as SGHDT and CDR2 as YYEEEE. CDR3: CASSLVGRSNYGYTF. CDR3 nucleotide sequence: TGTGCCAGCAGCTTGGTGGGACGGTCTAACTATGGCTACACCTTC.

This clone has only one observation. This chain's CDR3 is CAWSYPGAGRYTF. CDR3 DNA: TGTGCCTGGTCCTACCCGGGAGCCGGCCGATACACCTTC. The V gene is TRBV30, the J gene TRBJ1-2; D is unresolved. The CDR3 runs 13 residues. V dropped 5 bases and J dropped 11 bases, with 21 bases sitting between them. Germline values: CDR1 GTSNPN, CDR2 SVGIG (reference sequence).

Here the CDR3 reads CASSTGTDRRGYTF. CDR3 coding DNA: TGTGCCAGCAGTACAGGGACTGACAGACGTGGCTACACCTTC. V usage is TRBV6-5 and J usage is TRBJ1-2; D is possibly TRBD1 (6 bases). Per germline, CDR1 MNHEY and CDR2 SVGAGI. V lost 5 bases to trimming and J lost 7 bases, with 17 bases between them. The CDR3 contains 14 residues.

V is TRBV29-1 and J is TRBJ2-5; the match to TRBD1 covers 7 bases. CDR1 and CDR2 (germline): SQVTM, ANQGSEA. CDR3 length: 10 residues. V lost 7 bases to trimming and J lost 4 bases; unmatched junction nucleotides: 0. This CDR3 reads CSDRGETQYF. For the CDR3, the DNA is TGCAGCGACAGGGGAGAGACCCAGTACTTC.

The chain links TRBV27 to TRBJ2-7; D gene unclear. V was pared by 3 bases and J by 9 bases, with 12 bases between. CDR1 is MNHEY, CDR2 SMNVEV, per germline (reference sequence). There are 12 residues in the CDR3. For the CDR3, the DNA is TGTGCCAGCAGTTTCGTAGCAGTCTGGCAGTACTTC. Protein: CASSFVAVWQYF.

For this clone: Other nucleotide sequences in the sample specify the same CDR3. This chain connects TRBV6-5 to TRBJ1-6; no clear D. V was clipped by 4 bases and J by 2 bases, with 3 bases between them. Germline CDR1 reads MNHEY; CDR2 reads SVGAGI. This CDR3 spans 13 amino acids. CDR3 bases: TGTGCCAGCAGTTCCCCCTATAATTCACCCCTCCACTTT. Translated: CASSSPYNSPLHF.

The CDR3 region is CASSMTVFNEQYF. As DNA, the CDR3 is TGTGCCAGCAGCATGACAGTTTTCAACGAGCAGTACTTC. The chain has TRBV7-6 and TRBJ2-7; D possibly corresponds to TRBD1 (5 bases). Trimming shortened V by 5 bases and J by 5 bases, and 13 bases separated the two germline ends. Germline CDR1 SGHVS, CDR2 FNYEAQ. The CDR3 is made up of 13 amino acids.

This chain joins TRBV11-2 and TRBJ2-2, with D possibly matching TRBD1 (6 bases). Germline V gene sequence: CDR1 SGHAT, CDR2 FQNNGV. The ends were cut back, 5 bases at V and 2 bases at J, with 9 bases in the middle. This CDR3 spans 14 amino acids. CDR3 amino acids: CASSPGTNTGELFF. CDR3 nucleotide sequence: TGTGCCAGCAGCCCCGGGACAAACACCGGGGAGCTGTTTTTT.

This clone showed up just a few times. V gene TRBV10-3 combines with J gene TRBJ2-7, with D possibly being TRBD2 (5 bases). Trimming cost V 8 bases and J 0 bases, with 8 bases left between them. CDR1 ENHRY and CDR2 SYGVKD come from the germline V gene. The CDR3 sequence is 12 residues long. The CDR3 DNA sequence: TGTGCCATCGAGAGGGACTCCTACGAGCAGTACTTC. Amino acid sequence: CAIERDSYEQYF.

The chain has TRBV5-4 and TRBJ1-1; unclear D gene. Germline CDR1 and CDR2: SGHNT and YYREEE (reference sequence). This CDR3 has 15 amino acids. V lost 0 bases and J lost 5, with 14 bases in between. Here the CDR3 reads CASSLATAGWTEAFF. The CDR3 DNA is TGTGCCAGCAGCTTGGCAACGGCGGGGTGGACTGAAGCTTTCTTT.

This rearrangement joins TRBV9 to TRBJ2-7, with 9 bases fitting TRBD1. After removal of 0 bases from V and 7 bases from J, the junction contained 8 bases not matched to a gene. The germline V gene has CDR1 SGDLS and CDR2 YYNGEE. This CDR3 comprises 15 residues. This CDR3 reads CASSVEGQGINEQYF. The CDR3 DNA reads TGTGCCAGCAGCGTAGAGGGACAGGGAATTAATGAGCAGTACTTC.

The rearrangement uses TRBV6-5 and TRBJ2-7; 12 positions match TRBD1. J lost 3 bases, V lost 5 bases, and 5 bases had no gene match. The length of the CDR3 is 15 residues. Germline CDR1 and CDR2: MNHEY and SVGAGI. For the CDR3, the DNA is TGTGCCAGCAGTGGGACAGGGGGCAAGGTCTACGAGCAGTACTTC. Residues: CASSGTGGKVYEQYF.

The CDR3 sequence is CASRRGTGDSPLHF. CDR3 DNA: TGTGCCAGCAGACGAGGGACAGGGGATTCACCCCTCCACTTT. The genes are TRBV7-8 and TRBJ1-6; TRBD1 aligns across 10 bases. The trim removed 6 bases at V and 8 bases at J, leaving 4 bases unmatched. The CDR3 is made up of 14 amino acids. Germline V gives CDR1 SGHVS, CDR2 FQNEAQ.

The chain carries TRBV7-8 and TRBJ1-2, with D hard to call. In germline, CDR1 is SGHVS, CDR2 FQNEAQ. There are 11 residues in the CDR3. Trimming removed 4 bases at V and 4 bases at J, with 4 bases between. CDR3 protein: CASSSIYGYTF. The CDR3 region has the DNA TGTGCCAGCAGCTCTATCTATGGCTACACCTTC.

This chain uses TRBV18 with TRBJ2-1; no reliable D call. V was clipped by 1 base and J by 9 bases, with 7 bases between them. Germline assignment: CDR1 KGHSH and CDR2 LQKENI. There are 12 residues in the CDR3. The CDR3 region has the DNA TGTGCCAGCTCACCACTCTCCGGTGAGCAGTTCTTC. Protein product: CASSPLSGEQFF.

The chain links TRBV7-9 to TRBJ2-3; possibly TRBD1 for D (6 bases). This CDR3 spans 15 amino acids. Per germline, CDR1 SEHNR and CDR2 FQNEAQ (reference sequence). V lost 1 base, J lost 4 bases, and 12 bases lay in between. CDR3 sequence: CASSLEGRGSDTQYF. CDR3 coding DNA: TGTGCCAGCAGCTTAGAGGGCAGGGGATCAGATACGCAGTATTTT. Using reference TRBV7-9 and TRBJ2-3 for the parts outside the CDR3, the full variable domain is DTGVSQNPRHKITKRGQNVTFRCDPISEHNRLYWYRQTLGQGPEFLTYFQNEAQLEKSRLLSDRFSAERPKGSFSTLEIQRTEQGDSAMYLCASSLEGRGSDTQYFGPGTRLTVL.

This chain connects TRBV6-5 to TRBJ2-6, with D unresolved. Trimming shortened V by 3 bases and J by 0 bases, and 6 bases separated the two germline ends. CDR3 length: 15 amino acids. CDR1 is MNHEY, CDR2 SVGAGI, per germline. This CDR3 is CASSYASSGANVLTF. DNA for the CDR3: TGTGCCAGCAGTTATGCCAGCTCTGGGGCCAACGTCCTGACTTTC.

The rearrangement joins TRBV5-1 to TRBJ2-3; 8 nucleotides align to TRBD2. Germline V gene data show CDR1 as SGHRS and CDR2 as YFSETQ. The CDR3 is 15 residues long. V shed 5 bases, J shed 4 bases, and the junction held 9 bases outside the gene matches. CDR3 bases: TGCGCCAGCAGTCCAGATAGCGGGGTGGCAGATACGCAGTATTTT. This sequence encodes CASSPDSGVADTQYF.

This clone has only a few counts. The chain has TRBV10-3 and TRBJ2-7; TRBD2 is a possible D gene (6 bases). V shed 3 bases and J shed 6 bases, with 12 bases lying between them. The CDR3 contains 13 residues. Germline CDR1 is ENHRY and CDR2 is SYGVKD. The CDR3 region has the DNA TGTGCCATCAGTGAAAGGAGGGGCGGCGAGCAGTACTTC. It codes for CAISERRGGEQYF.

This clone is classed as medium-sized. The chain combines TRBV30 with TRBJ2-7; either TRBD1 or TRBD2 may supply D (5 bases each). The V gene's germline CDR1 is GTSNPN and CDR2 SVGIG (reference sequence). V dropped 3 bases and J dropped 1 base, with 10 bases sitting between them. CDR3 length equals 13 residues. This CDR3 is CAWRWDGSYEQYF. CDR3 bases: TGTGCCTGGAGGTGGGACGGATCCTACGAGCAGTACTTC.

Only a few counts were recorded for this clone. The chain employs TRBV19 and TRBJ1-1; 7 bases match TRBD1. The J segment lost 3 bases and the V segment lost 7 bases, leaving 8 bases of the junction unmatched. CDR1 is LNHDA, CDR2 SQIVND, per germline (reference sequence). CDR3 length equals 14 residues. As DNA, the CDR3 is TGTGCCAGTACAGTAACAGGGGTAGACACTGAAGCTTTCTTT. Amino acid sequence: CASTVTGVDTEAFF.

The chain employs TRBV10-3 and TRBJ1-1; D might be TRBD1 (5 bases). Germline V gene data show CDR1 as ENHRY and CDR2 as SYGVKD. The V end was cut by 7 bases, the J end by 0 bases, with 9 bases between. The CDR3 sequence is 13 residues long. The CDR3 protein is CAIKRGMNTEAFF. As DNA, the CDR3 is TGTGCCATCAAGAGGGGAATGAACACTGAAGCTTTCTTT.

This chain uses TRBV5-1 with TRBJ1-2; 8 bases agree with TRBD1. Germline CDR1 and CDR2: SGHRS and YFSETQ. V trimming: 2 bases; J trimming: 4 bases; junction bases outside the gene matches: 4. This CDR3 has 14 residues. The CDR3 reads CASSFGTGSYGYTF. The CDR3 DNA follows: TGCGCCAGCAGCTTCGGGACAGGATCCTATGGCTACACCTTC.

This clone showed up just once. This chain uses TRBV6-1 with TRBJ1-1; D not certain. V lost 4 bases and J lost 5, with 11 bases in between. Germline values: CDR1 MNHNS, CDR2 SASEGT. The CDR3 runs 13 residues. The CDR3 DNA reads as TGTGCCAGCAGTGGATGGATCGGAACTGAAGCTTTCTTT. Its protein product is CASSGWIGTEAFF.

CDR3 protein: CASRVDRDQPQHF. CDR3 nucleotide sequence: TGTGCCAGCAGAGTCGACAGAGATCAGCCCCAGCATTTT. The chain carries TRBV7-2 and TRBJ1-5; TRBD1 is a possible D gene (5 bases). Per the germline V gene, CDR1 is SGHTA and CDR2 is FQGNSA. The CDR3 runs 13 residues. Trimming took 6 bases from V and 5 from J, leaving 11 bases between them.